The 24 T cell receptor beta chains listed next were all sequenced from one sample in a study of beta chain features in type 1 diabetes (dated by TCRdb to the late 2010s). The library was prepared using the immunoSEQ multiplex PCR assay. The entire amount of isolated RNA was reverse transcribed using the High Capacity cDNA Reverse Transcription Kit, so the sequenced TCRB transcripts were expressed ones. TCRdb took this table from immuneACCESS and kept in-frame rearrangements with V and J called. Such tables lack part of the clones; where checked against another copy, unresolved V genes explain under half of the gap, and the rest is unexplained. This sample has about 470,000 clones in its table, and 30% of those were observed once. Jointly, the top ten make up around 0.065% of the sample. Sequences were obtained from naive CD4+ T cells from blood. Interpreted using the paper, the cell subset or site label stands for: true naive CD4+ T cells. These receptors were taken from a man younger than 35 in good health.

J is TRBJ2-7 and V is TRBV18, with D unresolved. Trimming left V 2 bases short and J 3 bases short, with 5 bases between. CDR3 length equals 12 residues. CDR1 is KGHSH, CDR2 LQKENI, per germline. Written as DNA, the CDR3 is TGTGCCAGCTCACCATCGGTCTACGAGCAGTACTTC. Its protein product is CASSPSVYEQYF.

This clone came up a few times. The chain joins TRBV9 to TRBJ2-6, with D unresolved. The CDR3 spans 16 residues. Per the germline V gene, CDR1 is SGDLS and CDR2 is YYNGEE. Trimming shortened V by 3 bases and J by 0 bases, and 10 bases separated the two germline ends. The CDR3 sequence: CASSAPNYSGANVLTF. For the CDR3, the DNA is TGTGCCAGCAGCGCCCCTAACTACTCTGGGGCCAACGTCCTGACTTTC.

The rearrangement uses TRBV29-1 and TRBJ2-4; TRBD2 agrees at 12 bases. V lost 3 bases, J lost 14 bases, and 11 bases stayed unmatched. Germline V CDR1 and CDR2: SQVTM, ANQGSEA. CDR3 length: 14 residues. CDR3 nucleotide sequence: TGCAGCGTTGAGACTAGCGGGAGCGGGGGTTTTGAGTACTTC. This codes for CSVETSGSGGFEYF. Full variable domain (rest looked up from reference TRBV29-1 and TRBJ2-4): SAVISQKPSRDICQRGTSLTIQCQVDSQVTMMFWYRQQPGQSLTLIATANQGSEATYESGFVIDKFPISRPNLTFSTLTVSNMSPEDSSIYLCSVETSGSGGFEYFGAGTRLSVL.

This clone was seen only a few times. This rearrangement joins TRBV5-6 to TRBJ1-2; D not resolved. Germline CDR1 reads SGHDT; CDR2 reads YYEEEE. V lost 2 bases to trimming and J lost 4 bases, with 12 bases between them. The CDR3 totals 14 residues. The DNA of the CDR3 is TGTGCCAGCAGCTTTTTAAGGGATGGCTATGGCTACACCTTC. It yields the protein CASSFLRDGYGYTF.

V is TRBV10-3 and J is TRBJ2-7; D gene ambiguous. V lost 4 bases, J lost 0 bases, and 13 bases lay in between. Germline CDR1 and CDR2: ENHRY and SYGVKD. The CDR3 is made up of 15 amino acids. The CDR3 sequence: CAISGETESSYEQYF. The CDR3, as DNA: TGTGCCATCAGTGGTGAAACGGAGAGCTCCTACGAGCAGTACTTC.

The rearrangement uses TRBV7-2 and TRBJ2-5; weak D call: TRBD2 (6 bases). Germline V lookup: CDR1 SGHTA, CDR2 FQGNSA. The V gene lost 4 bases and the J gene lost 5 bases, with 14 bases spanning the gap. This CDR3 has 14 residues. For the CDR3, the DNA is TGTGCCAGCAGCTGGCGGAGGGCCGTGGAGACCCAGTACTTC. It codes for CASSWRRAVETQYF.

CDR3 nucleotide sequence: TGCAGCGTTGAAGATCGGGGGAGGGAGCTGTTTTTT. Translated: CSVEDRGRELFF. The chain uses TRBV29-1 and TRBJ2-2, with D maybe TRBD2 (6 bases). CDR1 and CDR2 (germline): SQVTM, ANQGSEA. V was shortened by 0 bases and J by 9 bases, with 8 bases between the two germline ends. CDR3 size: 12 residues.

About this clone itself: The identical CDR3 is also encoded by other nucleotide sequences in the sample. This chain uses TRBV5-1 with TRBJ2-5; D possibly corresponds to TRBD1 (5 bases). The germline CDR1 and CDR2 sequences are SGHRS and YFSETQ. The ends were cut back, 4 bases at V and 2 bases at J, with 9 bases in the middle. There are 13 residues in the CDR3. The CDR3 region has the DNA TGCGCCAGCAGCCCAGACAGACAAGAGACCCAGTACTTC. Its translation is CASSPDRQETQYF. Full variable domain (missing parts from reference TRBV5-1 and TRBJ2-5): KAGVTQTPRYLIKTRGQQVTLSCSPISGHRSVSWYQQTPGQGLQFLFEYFSETQRNKGNFPGRFSGRQFSNSRSEMNVSTLELGDSALYLCASSPDRQETQYFGPGTRLLVL.

This clone has just a few counts. The V and J genes are TRBV7-2 and TRBJ2-3, with D perhaps being TRBD1 or TRBD2 (5 bases each). This CDR3 region has 15 residues. Germline-derived CDR1 and CDR2 are SGHTA and FQGNSA. Trimming took 4 bases from V and 6 from J, leaving 17 bases between them. The CDR3 is CASSWTAGSVDTQYF. CDR3 sequence (DNA): TGTGCCAGCAGCTGGACTGCAGGGTCGGTGGATACGCAGTATTTT.

The sample holds a few counts of this clone. The chain combines TRBV29-1 with TRBJ2-3; 9 nucleotides line up with TRBD1. The CDR3 length is 15 residues. V trimming: 4 bases; J trimming: 4 bases; junction bases outside the gene matches: 9. Germline lookup yields CDR1 SQVTM and CDR2 ANQGSEA. The CDR3 sequence is CSVGPQGAQADTQYF. For the CDR3, the DNA is TGCAGCGTTGGACCACAGGGGGCGCAAGCAGATACGCAGTATTTT.

V gene TRBV2 combines with J gene TRBJ1-2; D is unclear. The germline gives CDR1 SNHLY, CDR2 FYNNEI. The CDR3 covers 13 residues. The V end lost 4 bases, the J end lost 2 bases, and 8 bases lay between the germline ends. The CDR3 spells CASSGAWNYGYTF. CDR3 DNA sequence: TGTGCCAGCAGTGGCGCCTGGAACTATGGCTACACCTTC.

The CDR3 sequence is CARQGLRSYNEQFF. The DNA for the CDR3 is TGTGCCAGACAGGGACTGAGGTCCTACAATGAGCAGTTCTTC. This chain uses TRBV2 with TRBJ2-1; D tentatively fits TRBD1 or TRBD2 (6 bases each). The V end lost 9 bases, the J end lost 1 base, and 13 bases lay between the germline ends. The germline CDR1 and CDR2 sequences are SNHLY and FYNNEI. The CDR3 runs 14 residues.

The DNA of the CDR3 is TGTGCCAGCAGCCAAGATGACTATTCTTTCCGTAATGAGCAGTTCTTC. It yields the protein CASSQDDYSFRNEQFF. The chain employs TRBV14 and TRBJ2-1; TRBD2 might be the D (5 bases). The CDR3 is made up of 16 amino acids. Germline assignment: CDR1 SGHDN and CDR2 FVKESK. V lost 0 bases, J lost 7 bases, and 16 bases lay in between.

This chain uses TRBV29-1 with TRBJ2-7; TRBD1 matches at 7 bases. Germline CDR1 is SQVTM and CDR2 is ANQGSEA. The CDR3 length is 12 residues. The V gene end was trimmed by 4 bases and the J gene end by 6 bases; junction bases not matched to a gene: 6. The CDR3 bases are TGCAGCGTTGGAACAGGGGATTCCGAGCAGTACTTC. Translation: CSVGTGDSEQYF.

The table lists this clone with a few counts. Other DNA sequences of this sample code for an identical CDR3. The chain employs TRBV7-2 and TRBJ2-6; tentative D call: TRBD2 (5 bases). V lost 8 bases, J lost 0 bases, and 5 bases lay in between. The V gene's germline CDR1 is SGHTA and CDR2 FQGNSA. This CDR3 has 13 amino acids. DNA of the CDR3: TGTGCCAGCCGGGGCTCTGGGGCCAACGTCCTGACTTTC. Translation gives CASRGSGANVLTF.

CDR3 region: CAISETGTGSTDTQYF. CDR3 sequence (DNA): TGTGCCATCAGTGAGACGGGGACAGGGTCCACAGATACGCAGTATTTT. V usage is TRBV10-3 and J usage is TRBJ2-3, with 9 bases matching TRBD1. Per germline, CDR1 ENHRY and CDR2 SYGVKD. CDR3 length: 16 amino acids. V lost 2 bases, J lost 2 bases, and 5 bases stayed unmatched.

This chain links TRBV5-4 with TRBJ2-1; tentatively, D is TRBD1 (5 bases). CDR1 SGHNT and CDR2 YYREEE come from the germline V gene (reference sequence). The CDR3 is 13 residues long. V lost 6 bases, J lost 11 bases, and 18 bases lay in between. CDR3 sequence (DNA): TGTGCCAGCACCTCTAGGGGTGAGATCCAGCAGTTCTTC. It specifies CASTSRGEIQQFF.

The chain carries TRBV25-1 and TRBJ2-7; 7 bases are shared with TRBD2. J gave up 0 bases and V 1 base, and 3 bases lay outside the gene matches. The CDR3 totals 15 residues. Germline V gene lookup returns CDR1 MGHDK and CDR2 SYGVNS. This CDR3 is CASSESGGSSYEQYF. The CDR3 coding sequence is TGTGCCAGCAGTGAATCGGGCGGGAGCTCCTACGAGCAGTACTTC.

This sequence joins TRBV1 and TRBJ1-1; no DNA check was done on the table's D call, TRBD1. TRBV1 is deemed a pseudogene. The CDR3 is 14 amino acids. CDR3 in amino acids: CTSSQELQNTEAFF. CDR3 DNA sequence: TGCACCAGCAGCCAAGAGTTACAGAACACTGAAGCTTTCTTT.

This clone has more than one count but fewer than ten. The chain carries TRBV30 and TRBJ1-4; D remains ambiguous. The germline V and J ends were trimmed by 1 base and 4 bases, with 10 bases remaining between them. Germline loops: CDR1 GTSNPN, CDR2 SVGIG (reference sequence). The CDR3 length is 14 residues. CDR3: CAWSDSVVNEKLFF. The CDR3 nucleotides are TGTGCCTGGAGTGACAGCGTTGTTAATGAAAAACTGTTTTTT.

This clone has just a few counts. The V gene is TRBV10-3, the J gene TRBJ2-1, with unresolved D. Trimming took 10 bases from V and 7 from J, leaving 20 bases between them. CDR1 and CDR2 from the germline V gene are ENHRY and SYGVKD. CDR3 length: 14 residues. CDR3 sequence reads: CATGLGELGNEQFF. In DNA form, the CDR3 reads TGTGCCACTGGGTTAGGTGAACTGGGTAATGAGCAGTTCTTC.

This clone showed up just a few times. CDR3 region: CATDAGGSTDTQYF. The CDR3 nucleotides read TGTGCCACCGATGCGGGAGGCAGCACAGATACGCAGTATTTT. The V gene is TRBV15, the J gene TRBJ2-3, with 8 positions matching TRBD2. J lost 0 bases, V lost 8 bases, and 4 bases had no gene match. From germline, CDR1 is LNHNV and CDR2 YYDKDF (reference sequence). This CDR3 is 14 amino acids long.

This clone has a handful of counts. V usage is TRBV7-9 and J usage is TRBJ2-1; D is possibly TRBD2 (5 bases). The germline CDR1 and CDR2 sequences are SEHNR and FQNEAQ (reference sequence). There are 13 residues in the CDR3. Trimming removed 3 bases at V and 7 bases at J, with 10 bases between. CDR3 sequence: CASSFRGPNEQFF. The CDR3 region has the DNA TGTGCCAGCAGCTTTAGAGGGCCAAATGAGCAGTTCTTC.

This chain connects TRBV14 to TRBJ2-1; 14 bases match TRBD2. Germline CDR1 and CDR2: SGHDN and FVKESK. The CDR3 length is 13 residues. J was trimmed by 12 bases and V by 4 bases; bases with no gene match: 2. Here the CDR3 reads CASSPTSGRGQFF. In DNA, the CDR3 is TGTGCCAGCAGCCCGACTAGCGGGAGGGGGCAGTTCTTC.